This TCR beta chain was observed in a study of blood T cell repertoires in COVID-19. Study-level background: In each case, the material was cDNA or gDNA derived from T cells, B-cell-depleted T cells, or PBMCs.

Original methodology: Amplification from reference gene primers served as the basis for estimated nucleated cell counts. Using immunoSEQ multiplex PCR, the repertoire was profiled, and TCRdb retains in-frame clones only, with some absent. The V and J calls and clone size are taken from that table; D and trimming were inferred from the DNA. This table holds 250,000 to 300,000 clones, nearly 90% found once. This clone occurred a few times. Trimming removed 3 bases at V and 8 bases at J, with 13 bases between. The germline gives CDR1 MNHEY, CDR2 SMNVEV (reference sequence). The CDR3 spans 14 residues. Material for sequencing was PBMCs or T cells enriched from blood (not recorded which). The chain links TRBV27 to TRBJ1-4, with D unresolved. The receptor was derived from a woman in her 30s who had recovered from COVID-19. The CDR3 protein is CASSFLGITEKLFF. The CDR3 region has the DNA TGTGCCAGCAGTTTCCTCGGTATCACGGAAAAACTGTTTTTT.